Sequencing of this T cell receptor beta chain was carried out in a study of neoadjuvant anti-PD-1 for oral cavity cancer. In the case of this clone: The antigen is not known.

The germline gives CDR1 LNHDA, CDR2 SQIVND (reference sequence). The CDR3 is 17 residues long. V trimming: 5 bases; J trimming: 7 bases; junction bases outside the gene matches: 17. Time point indicated: after neoadjuvant nivolumab, at surgical resection. Overall study findings and caveats: PBMC Gini-index clonality exceeded responders' in non-responders post-nivolumab.

Profiling relied on immunoSEQ multiplex PCR, and the TCRdb table lists in-frame clones only, not all of them. The sample includes fewer than 90,000 clones, 70% to 90% of them seen just once. The clonotype was recovered from a person between 40 and 80 years old with oral cavity squamous cell carcinoma. The V and J genes are TRBV19 and TRBJ1-2; 9 bases fit TRBD1. The sequenced sample was PBMCs, obtained after nivolumab (anti-PD-1) treatment. The CDR3 DNA reads TGTGCCAGTAGTGCTGAACAGGGGGCTAGATGGATAAGTGGCTACACCTTC. Translation: CASSAEQGARWISGYTF.